One and the same sample provided the 32 T cell receptor beta chains below, sequenced in a study of blood T cell repertoires in COVID-19. The data were produced by immunoSEQ multiplex PCR, yet TCRdb's version contains in-frame clones alone and is incomplete. The sample carries approximately 220,000 clones, 83% recorded once. The sample comprised peripheral blood. All receptors come from a woman aged 35 to 49 with active or convalescent COVID-19.

The chain is built from TRBV19 and TRBJ1-1; perhaps TRBD1 as D (6 bases). V was cut by 7 bases and J by 1 base, with 13 bases left in between. The CDR3 runs to 14 residues. Germline V gives CDR1 LNHDA, CDR2 SQIVND (reference sequence). In nucleotides, the CDR3 is TGTGCCAGTAAGAGGGGGGGCTCGAACACTGAAGCTTTCTTT. This gives the protein CASKRGGSNTEAFF.

This clone occurred a few times. The chain has TRBV14 and TRBJ1-5; D not resolved. Trimming removed 3 bases from V and 2 bases from J, with 14 bases in between. This CDR3 is 16 amino acids long. In germline, CDR1 is SGHDN, CDR2 FVKESK. CDR3 sequence (DNA): TGTGCCAGCAGCCAGCAGGCAGTCTCTGGCAATCAGCCCCAGCATTTT. It specifies CASSQQAVSGNQPQHF.

The chain joins TRBV5-1 to TRBJ1-1; 7 bases map to TRBD1. Germline V gene lookup returns CDR1 SGHRS and CDR2 YFSETQ. V dropped 4 bases and J dropped 11; count of bases not matched to a gene: 14. The CDR3 is made up of 14 amino acids. This chain's CDR3 is CASSPDLRGRLAFF. The DNA of the CDR3 is TGCGCCAGCAGCCCCGATTTGAGGGGGCGGTTGGCTTTCTTT.

The chain recombines TRBV11-3 with TRBJ2-5, with 7 nucleotides matching TRBD1. V was pared by 5 bases and J by 4 bases, with 13 bases of the junction left unmatched. The CDR3 is made up of 16 amino acids. CDR1 and CDR2 from the germline V gene are SGHNT and YENEEA. This CDR3 is CASSPRLNRGAETQYF. The DNA for the CDR3 is TGTGCCAGCAGCCCCAGATTGAACAGGGGCGCAGAGACCCAGTACTTC.

For the CDR3, the DNA is TGTGCCAGCAGCAGAGCGTTCCGGGAGACCCAGTACTTC. Its protein product is CASSRAFRETQYF. The V call is TRBV6-2 or TRBV6-3, the J call TRBJ2-5; no reliable D call. The CDR3 runs 13 residues. V was clipped by 6 bases and J by 5 bases, with 13 bases between them. The germline gives CDR1 MNHEY, CDR2 SVGEGT.

The J gene is TRBJ1-6, the V gene TRBV11-3, with TRBD1 identical over 8 bases. There are 15 residues in the CDR3. Germline CDR1 SGHNT, CDR2 YENEEA. The V and J ends lost 5 bases and 8 bases, in that order; junction bases with no gene match: 8. The CDR3 loop is CASSEETGVDSPLHF. As DNA, the CDR3 is TGTGCCAGCAGCGAAGAGACAGGGGTTGATTCACCCCTCCACTTT.

The chain uses TRBV5-4 and TRBJ2-3; 7 nucleotides agree with TRBD1. The germline gives CDR1 SGHNT, CDR2 YYREEE (reference sequence). The CDR3 extends over 16 amino acids. The V and J ends lost 3 bases and 6 bases, in that order; junction bases with no gene match: 13. CDR3 protein: CASSSRRQGGSDTQYF. CDR3 DNA sequence: TGTGCCAGCAGCTCGAGAAGACAGGGTGGTTCGGATACGCAGTATTTT.

The chain employs TRBV7-9 and TRBJ2-1; the match to TRBD2 covers 7 bases. This CDR3 is built from 15 residues. V shed 1 base and J 7 bases; nucleotides not matched to a gene: 7. Looked up from germline, CDR1 is SEHNR and CDR2 is FQNEAQ (reference sequence). In DNA form, the CDR3 reads TGTGCCAGCAGCTTAGTTGCGGGAGCTTTTAATGAGCAGTTCTTC. Translated: CASSLVAGAFNEQFF.

This clone occurred a few times. The rearrangement uses TRBV18 and TRBJ2-5; TRBD2 might be the D (6 bases). The CDR3 runs 15 residues. Trimming shortened V by 3 bases and J by 2 bases, and 13 bases separated the two germline ends. Germline-derived CDR1 and CDR2 are KGHSH and LQKENI. The CDR3, as DNA: TGTGCCAGCTCACCCCTGGGACTGGAGCAAGAGACCCAGTACTTC. This sequence encodes CASSPLGLEQETQYF.

The chain employs TRBV10-3 and TRBJ1-3; 7 positions match TRBD1. The CDR3 runs to 17 residues. Looked up from germline, CDR1 is ENHRY and CDR2 is SYGVKD. V shed 4 bases, J shed 0 bases, and the junction held 9 bases outside the gene matches. The CDR3 sequence is CAISGRQGESSGNTIYF. The CDR3 nucleotides read TGTGCCATCAGTGGTAGACAGGGTGAAAGCTCTGGAAACACCATATATTTT.

The rearrangement uses TRBV7-2 and TRBJ1-5; TRBD1 is a possible D gene (6 bases). Trimming stripped 6 bases from V and 5 bases from J, with 8 bases between. CDR3 length equals 12 residues. Germline V lookup: CDR1 SGHTA, CDR2 FQGNSA. CDR3 coding DNA: TGTGCCAGCAGTGGGACATATCAGCCCCAGCATTTT. Translating it yields CASSGTYQPQHF.

The chain links TRBV3-1 (or the pseudogene TRBV3-2) to TRBJ1-4; 7 nucleotides agree with TRBD1. CDR1 is LGHDT and CDR2 is YNNKEL in the germline V gene (reference sequence). The CDR3 is made up of 14 amino acids. Unmatched junction bases numbered 6, after V lost 3 bases and J lost 8 bases. The CDR3 nucleotides read TGTGCCAGCAGCCACGACAGGGTGGTAGAAAAACTGTTTTTT. Amino acids: CASSHDRVVEKLFF.

The chain uses TRBV6-5 and TRBJ2-5, with 8 nucleotides matching TRBD1. With V trimmed by 7 bases and J by 2 bases, 6 bases remained unmatched. This CDR3 region has 14 residues. Germline V lookup: CDR1 MNHEY, CDR2 SVGAGI. As DNA, the CDR3 is TGTGCCAGCAACCGGGACAGGCTACAAGAGACCCAGTACTTC. Its protein is CASNRDRLQETQYF.

The chain uses TRBV7-2 and TRBJ1-3, with 8 nucleotides matching TRBD1. The V and J ends lost 5 bases and 3 bases, in that order; junction bases with no gene match: 6. Germline CDR1 reads SGHTA; CDR2 reads FQGNSA. This CDR3 has 15 residues. CDR3 nucleotides: TGTGCCAGCAGCGGCAGGGGGCGAAGTGGAAACACCATATATTTT. Its translation is CASSGRGRSGNTIYF.

The chain combines TRBV28 with TRBJ1-2; TRBD1 agrees at 7 bases. CDR3 length: 16 amino acids. Germline CDR1 is MDHEN and CDR2 is SYDVKM. V was clipped by 5 bases and J by 4 bases; unmatched bases: 13. For the CDR3, the DNA is TGTGCCAGCAGTCTGGGGGCAGGGGGTCTAAGCTATGGCTACACCTTC. This encodes CASSLGAGGLSYGYTF.

J is TRBJ2-1 and V is TRBV19; 7 nucleotides agree with TRBD2. In germline, CDR1 is LNHDA, CDR2 SQIVND (reference sequence). Trimming removed 3 bases from V and 4 bases from J; junction bases left unmatched: 3. The CDR3 has 14 amino acids. In nucleotides, the CDR3 is TGTGCCAGTAGTATCGGAGCGGGATACAATGAGCAGTTCTTC. It specifies CASSIGAGYNEQFF.

The gene calls are TRBV4-1 and TRBJ2-3, with a tentative D call TRBD1 (5 bases). The CDR3 extends over 13 amino acids. Germline V lookup: CDR1 MGHRA, CDR2 YSYEKL. V was trimmed by 4 bases and J by 6 bases, leaving 11 bases between them. CDR3 region: CASSRPGSDTQYF. The CDR3 region has the DNA TGCGCCAGCAGCCGGCCAGGGTCGGATACGCAGTATTTT.

The chain combines TRBV2 with TRBJ1-2; D is unclear. The V gene lost 1 base and the J gene lost 5 bases, with 8 bases spanning the gap. There are 13 residues in the CDR3. The germline V gene has CDR1 SNHLY and CDR2 FYNNEI. Here the CDR3 DNA reads TGTGCCAGCAGTGAAGGGCAGGCTTATGGCTACACCTTC. Amino acid sequence: CASSEGQAYGYTF.

The gene calls are TRBV27 and TRBJ2-7; the match to TRBD2 covers 7 bases. The CDR3 has 14 amino acids. Germline V lookup: CDR1 MNHEY, CDR2 SMNVEV (reference sequence). The V segment lost 7 bases and the J segment 3 bases; nucleotides outside the gene matches: 9. In DNA form, the CDR3 reads TGTGCCAGCACAACGGGGAGGGGTGACTACGAGCAGTACTTC. Translating it yields CASTTGRGDYEQYF.

The chain recombines TRBV6-2 or TRBV6-3 with TRBJ1-4, with 12 bases matching TRBD1. Germline V gene data show CDR1 as MNHEY and CDR2 as SVGEGT. Trimming at V came to 5 bases and at J to 5 bases, leaving 3 bases not matched to a gene. The CDR3 length is 15 residues. In DNA, the CDR3 is TGTGCCAGCAGTCGGGACAGGGGGCGGAATGAAAAACTGTTTTTT. Translation: CASSRDRGRNEKLFF.

The chain is built from TRBV7-2 and TRBJ1-1; 7 bases are a match to TRBD1. V was pared by 7 bases and J by 5 bases, with 13 bases of the junction left unmatched. The CDR3 contains 15 residues. Germline V gene lookup returns CDR1 SGHTA and CDR2 FQGNSA. The CDR3 loop reads CASTRSDRTGTEAFF. The CDR3, as DNA: TGTGCCAGCACCCGATCGGACAGGACGGGGACTGAAGCTTTCTTT.

The chain uses TRBV11-2 and TRBJ1-4; unclear D gene. This CDR3 region has 13 residues. V lost 8 bases, J lost 6 bases, and 13 bases lay in between. Germline lookup yields CDR1 SGHAT and CDR2 FQNNGV. CDR3 loop: CASRRRVDEKLFF. Here the CDR3 DNA reads TGTGCCAGCCGACGTCGGGTTGATGAAAAACTGTTTTTT.

This clone was observed many times. This chain uses TRBV9 with TRBJ1-6; a possible D gene is TRBD1 (5 bases). V lost 0 bases and J lost 10, with 8 bases in between. Per the germline V gene, CDR1 is SGDLS and CDR2 is YYNGEE. This CDR3 comprises 13 residues. CDR3 sequence reads: CASSVEGFSPLHF. The CDR3 DNA reads as TGTGCCAGCAGCGTAGAGGGGTTCTCACCCCTCCACTTT. Complete variable domain (other parts from reference TRBV9 and TRBJ1-6): DSGVTQTPKHLITATGQRVTLRCSPRSGDLSVYWYQQSLDQGLQFLIQYYNGEERAKGNILERFSAQQFPDLHSELNLSSLELGDSALYFCASSVEGFSPLHFGNGTRLTVT.

CDR3 sequence: CASSTQGILSYEQYF. DNA for the CDR3: TGTGCCAGCAGCACACAGGGGATACTCTCCTACGAGCAGTACTTC. The chain joins TRBV7-8 to TRBJ2-7; 7 bases agree with TRBD1. CDR3 length: 15 amino acids. V was clipped by 5 bases and J by 0 bases; unmatched bases: 7. In germline, CDR1 is SGHVS, CDR2 FQNEAQ.

The chain employs TRBV5-4 and TRBJ2-1; 14 bases agree with TRBD2. The CDR3 runs to 16 residues. Germline V lookup: CDR1 SGHNT, CDR2 YYREEE (reference sequence). Unmatched junction bases numbered 7, after V lost 4 bases and J lost 7 bases. The CDR3: CASSTGTSGSMNEQFF. The CDR3 region has the DNA TGTGCCAGCAGCACCGGGACTAGCGGGAGTATGAATGAGCAGTTCTTC. The full variable domain, with the rest looked up from reference TRBV5-4 and TRBJ2-1, is ETGVTQSPTHLIKTRGQQVTLRCSSQSGHNTVSWYQQALGQGPQFIFQYYREEENGRGNFPPRFSGLQFPNYSSELNVNALELDDSALYLCASSTGTSGSMNEQFFGPGTRLTVL.

V is TRBV18 and J is TRBJ2-5; a weak D match, TRBD1 (5 bases). Trimming pared 3 bases from V and 1 base from J, leaving 9 bases between. This CDR3 contains 14 residues. Germline V gives CDR1 KGHSH, CDR2 LQKENI. The CDR3 DNA is TGTGCCAGCTCACCGGGGCTCGGCCAAGAGACCCAGTACTTC. It is translated as CASSPGLGQETQYF.

The J gene is TRBJ1-5, the V gene TRBV6-2 or TRBV6-3; D is unresolved. Germline V CDR1 and CDR2: MNHEY, SVGEGT. The V and J ends lost 0 bases and 2 bases respectively, with 17 bases between them. CDR3 length equals 18 residues. This chain's CDR3 is CASSYSKKDYSGNQPQHF. CDR3 nucleotide sequence: TGTGCCAGCAGTTACTCGAAAAAGGATTATAGCGGCAATCAGCCCCAGCATTTT.

The rearrangement joins TRBV3-1 (or the pseudogene TRBV3-2) to TRBJ2-5; tentative D call: TRBD2 (6 bases). V lost 1 base and J lost 5, with 11 bases in between. Germline CDR1 reads LGHDT; CDR2 reads YNNKEL (reference sequence). The CDR3 runs 14 residues. The CDR3 reads CASSQAGEGETQYF. The CDR3 coding sequence is TGTGCCAGCAGCCAAGCGGGGGAAGGGGAGACCCAGTACTTC.

The chain uses TRBV24-1 and TRBJ2-5, with TRBD1 matching 7 bases. V trimming: 3 bases; J trimming: 3 bases; junction bases outside the gene matches: 0. CDR3 length: 13 amino acids. The germline V gene has CDR1 KGHDR and CDR2 SFDVKD. CDR3 loop: CATSDGTEETQYF. In nucleotides, the CDR3 is TGTGCCACCAGTGATGGGACAGAAGAGACCCAGTACTTC.

The count of this clone is one. The V gene is TRBV25-1, the J gene TRBJ2-1; tentative D call: TRBD2 (6 bases). Germline V CDR1 and CDR2: MGHDK, SYGVNS. Trimming took off 4 bases at V and 8 bases at J, with 18 bases between the two ends. This CDR3 region has 15 residues. The CDR3 DNA reads as TGTGCCAGCAGTGCCGGACTAAGTACAATCGATGAGCAGTTCTTC. This gives the protein CASSAGLSTIDEQFF.

This chain connects TRBV6-2 or TRBV6-3 to TRBJ1-2; D possibly corresponds to TRBD1 (5 bases). Trimming left V 2 bases short and J 9 bases short, with 13 bases between. In germline, CDR1 is MNHEY, CDR2 SVGEGT. The CDR3 has 13 amino acids. As DNA, the CDR3 is TGTGCCAGCAGTTACGGACATCCAAAAAGCTACACCTTC. Residues: CASSYGHPKSYTF.

The chain carries TRBV7-6 and TRBJ2-3; 9 bases agree with TRBD2. The V gene end was trimmed by 5 bases and the J gene end by 1 base; junction bases not matched to a gene: 7. In germline, CDR1 is SGHVS, CDR2 FNYEAQ. The CDR3 has 16 residues. The CDR3 nucleotides read TGTGCCAGCAGCATTAGCGGGAGTCGTGGCACAGATACGCAGTATTTT. Amino acid sequence: CASSISGSRGTDTQYF.